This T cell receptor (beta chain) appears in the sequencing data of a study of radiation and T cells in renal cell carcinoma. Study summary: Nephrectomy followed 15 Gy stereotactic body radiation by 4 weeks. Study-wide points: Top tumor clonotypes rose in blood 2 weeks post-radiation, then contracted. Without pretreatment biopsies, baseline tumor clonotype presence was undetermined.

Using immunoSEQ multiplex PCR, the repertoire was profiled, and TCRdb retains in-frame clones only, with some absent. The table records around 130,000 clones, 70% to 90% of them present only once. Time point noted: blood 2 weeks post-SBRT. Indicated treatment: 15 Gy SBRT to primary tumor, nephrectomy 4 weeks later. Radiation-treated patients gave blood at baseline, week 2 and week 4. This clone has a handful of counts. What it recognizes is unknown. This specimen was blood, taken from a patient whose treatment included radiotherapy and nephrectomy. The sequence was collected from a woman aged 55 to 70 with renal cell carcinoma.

CDR3 in DNA: TGTGCCAGCAGTGTGGACCGGGACAGGGCTTACCACGAGCAGTACTTC. Its protein product is CASSVDRDRAYHEQYF. The chain joins TRBV28 to TRBJ2-7; TRBD1 aligns across 9 bases. Germline CDR1 MDHEN, CDR2 SYDVKM. There are 16 residues in the CDR3. The J segment lost 5 bases and the V segment lost 5 bases, leaving 13 bases of the junction unmatched.